This is a list of T cell receptor beta chains from one sample in a study of read filtering for tumor transcriptome and immune sequencing. TCRdb reprocessed the reads via MiXCR and lists one record per CDR3 protein. This sample yields around 58,000 distinct CDR3 sequences, of which about 14% are seen a single time; approximately 47% belongs to the top ten. Material: a population of CD138-negative cells sorted from bone marrow. These receptors were taken from a donor aged 40 or over with multiple myeloma. CDR3s include the opening cysteine and the closing phenylalanine or tryptophan. Fields, in order: V gene, D gene, clone size, J gene, CDR3 protein, CDR3 DNA. A D gene is named only where the DNA matches it firmly. Clone size is stated in some rows and not others, as once, few, many or a class when expanded.

V gene: TRBV12-3/TRBV12-4
D gene: .
clone size: many
J gene: TRBJ1-1
CDR3 protein: CASTRGPNTEAFF
CDR3 DNA: TGTGCCAGCACCAGGGGCCCGAACACTGAAGCTTTCTTT

V gene: TRBV20-1
D gene: .
clone size: many
J gene: TRBJ1-4
CDR3 protein: CSAYLPGPEHPTNEKLFF
CDR3 DNA: TGCAGTGCGTACCTCCCGGGACCCGAACATCCAACTAATGAAAAACTGTTTTTT

V gene: TRBV7-2
D gene: .
clone size: many
J gene: TRBJ1-4
CDR3 protein: CASSSTGNSNEKLFF
CDR3 DNA: TGTGCCAGCAGCTCGACAGGAAACTCTAATGAAAAACTGTTTTTT

V gene: TRBV12-3/TRBV12-4
D gene: TRBD1
clone size: many
J gene: TRBJ1-1
CDR3 protein: CASSLETGGVFYTEAFF
CDR3 DNA: TGTGCCAGCAGTTTAGAGACAGGGGGCGTGTTTTACACTGAAGCTTTCTTT

V gene: TRBV5-1
D gene: .
clone size: many
J gene: TRBJ2-3
CDR3 protein: CASTPTDRSTDTQYF
CDR3 DNA: TGCGCCAGCACCCCGACCGACCGTAGCACAGATACGCAGTATTTT

V gene: TRBV5-1
D gene: .
clone size: few
J gene: TRBJ1-1
CDR3 protein: CASSFSLDTEAFF
CDR3 DNA: TGCGCCAGCAGCTTTTCCCTGGACACTGAAGCTTTCTTT

V gene: TRBV5-1
D gene: TRBD2
clone size: many
J gene: TRBJ2-3
CDR3 protein: CASSLASGSSSDTQYF
CDR3 DNA: TGCGCCAGCAGCTTGGCTAGCGGGAGTTCCTCAGATACGCAGTATTTT

V gene: TRBV6-1
D gene: .
clone size: many
J gene: TRBJ1-5
CDR3 protein: CASSRGEKWKVGNQPQHF
CDR3 DNA: TGTGCCAGCAGTAGGGGGGAAAAGTGGAAAGTTGGCAATCAGCCCCAGCATTTT

V gene: TRBV4-3
D gene: .
clone size: few
J gene: TRBJ2-5
CDR3 protein: CASSQDLARGQETQYF
CDR3 DNA: TGCGCCAGCAGCCAAGATCTGGCGCGCGGGCAAGAGACCCAGTACTTC

V gene: TRBV6-5
D gene: TRBD2
clone size: many
J gene: TRBJ2-3
CDR3 protein: CASSELTSWGTDTQYF
CDR3 DNA: TGTGCCAGCAGTGAATTGACTAGCTGGGGGACAGATACGCAGTATTTT

V gene: TRBV6-5
D gene: TRBD2
clone size: many
J gene: TRBJ2-3
CDR3 protein: CASSYFSGSGGDTQYF
CDR3 DNA: TGTGCCAGCAGTTATTTTAGCGGGAGCGGGGGCGATACGCAGTATTTT

V gene: TRBV19
D gene: .
clone size: .
J gene: TRBJ2-7
CDR3 protein: CASSIEDGSSYEQYF
CDR3 DNA: TGTGCCAGTAGTATAGAGGACGGCTCCTCCTACGAGCAGTACTTC

V gene: TRBV18
D gene: .
clone size: many
J gene: TRBJ1-1
CDR3 protein: CASSPLYRRDSSVAMNTEAFF
CDR3 DNA: TGTGCCAGCTCACCCCTATACCGACGAGACAGTTCGGTCGCCATGAACACTGAAGCTTTCTTT

V gene: TRBV20-1
D gene: TRBD2
clone size: many
J gene: TRBJ2-5
CDR3 protein: CSASNSGRAKETQYF
CDR3 DNA: TGCAGTGCTAGTAACAGCGGGAGGGCGAAAGAGACCCAGTACTTC

V gene: TRBV6-1
D gene: .
clone size: many
J gene: TRBJ1-2
CDR3 protein: CPSRVGQNPNYGYTF
CDR3 DNA: TGTCCCAGCAGAGTCGGGCAGAACCCTAACTATGGCTACACCTTC

V gene: TRBV29-1
D gene: TRBD1
clone size: many
J gene: TRBJ1-4
CDR3 protein: CSVSRQGASEKLFF
CDR3 DNA: TGCAGCGTGAGCCGACAGGGGGCTAGTGAAAAACTGTTTTTT